One sample yielded the 21 T cell receptor beta chains listed below, sequenced in a study of glioma-infiltrating T cells after dendritic cell vaccination. The protocol was immunoSEQ multiplex PCR, while the TCRdb copy is restricted to in-frame clones and leaves out a portion. The repertoire consists of more than 95,000 clones, with around 80% occurring once and the leading ten covering approximately 5.4%. The sample's time point: after dendritic cell vaccination, including at tumor progression/relapse. Sequences were derived from blood, sampled after dendritic cell vaccination. The receptors originated from a human donor with glioblastoma.

The genes are TRBV20-1 and TRBJ1-1; no reliable D call. The CDR3 spans 11 residues. V dropped 1 base and J dropped 10 bases, with 10 bases sitting between them. Germline loops: CDR1 DFQATT, CDR2 SNEGSKA (reference sequence). CDR3 nucleotide sequence: TGCAGTGCTAGAGGGCGTCCGGGAGCTTTCTTT. Translation gives CSARGRPGAFF.

This chain uses TRBV19 with TRBJ2-7; 9 nucleotides align to TRBD1. The CDR3 length is 13 residues. The germline V gene has CDR1 LNHDA and CDR2 SQIVND (reference sequence). V lost 6 bases to trimming and J lost 5 bases; unmatched junction nucleotides: 5. CDR3: CASSGTGNNEQYF. CDR3 nucleotides: TGTGCCAGTAGCGGGACAGGGAACAACGAGCAGTACTTC.

The chain has TRBV19 and TRBJ1-5; D not resolved. V was cut by 3 bases and J by 0 bases, with 6 bases left in between. The CDR3 totals 14 residues. Per germline, CDR1 LNHDA and CDR2 SQIVND (reference sequence). The CDR3 DNA reads TGTGCCAGTAGTATGAGACATAGCAATCAGCCCCAGCATTTT. This codes for CASSMRHSNQPQHF.

The DNA for the CDR3 is TGTGCCAGCAGCCTGGGCCTTGACAGGGGGCAGTTCTTC. Translation: CASSLGLDRGQFF. The rearrangement links TRBV11-2 to TRBJ2-1, with 8 bases fitting TRBD1. The CDR3 sequence is 13 residues long. V shed 5 bases and J 12 bases; nucleotides not matched to a gene: 9. CDR1 SGHAT and CDR2 FQNNGV come from the germline V gene.

The chain combines TRBV7-9 with TRBJ1-3; D possibly corresponds to TRBD1 (6 bases). The CDR3 totals 15 residues. Germline loops: CDR1 SEHNR, CDR2 FQNEAQ (reference sequence). Trimming took off 6 bases at V and 0 bases at J, with 12 bases between the two ends. Here the CDR3 DNA reads TGTGCCAGCAGATTAACAGGGATCTCTGGAAACACCATATATTTT. Translated, it gives CASRLTGISGNTIYF.

V gene TRBV5-1 combines with J gene TRBJ1-4; unclear D gene. Trimming took off 1 base at V and 7 bases at J, with 14 bases between the two ends. Germline values: CDR1 SGHRS, CDR2 YFSETQ. CDR3 length: 15 amino acids. The CDR3 nucleotides are TGCGCCAGCAGCTTGATGGGCCCCAGAGTTGAAAAACTGTTTTTT. It specifies CASSLMGPRVEKLFF.

This chain uses TRBV28 with TRBJ2-2; 12 nucleotides align to TRBD2. V was pared by 6 bases and J by 5 bases, with 4 bases of the junction left unmatched. The CDR3 runs 15 residues. Germline V gene data show CDR1 as MDHEN and CDR2 as SYDVKM. The DNA for the CDR3 is TGTGCCAGCAGAAATGGACTAGCGGGAACCGGGGAGCTGTTTTTT. Amino acids: CASRNGLAGTGELFF. Based on the CDR3 plus reference TRBV28 and TRBJ2-2, the full variable domain is DVKVTQSSRYLVKRTGEKVFLECVQDMDHENMFWYRQDPGLGLRLIYFSYDVKMKEKGDIPEGYSVSREKKERFSLILESASTNQTSMYLCASRNGLAGTGELFFGEGSRLTVL.

The chain links TRBV4-2 to TRBJ2-3; 8 nucleotides match TRBD2. The germline CDR1 and CDR2 sequences are LGHNA and YNFKEQ. The CDR3 is made up of 16 amino acids. With 0 bases clipped from V and 3 bases from J, the junction kept 5 bases outside the gene matches. CDR3 sequence: CASSQELERETDTQYF. DNA of the CDR3: TGTGCCAGCAGCCAAGAACTCGAGCGGGAGACAGATACGCAGTATTTT.

The chain is built from TRBV7-9 and TRBJ2-1; 7 nucleotides match TRBD1. This CDR3 has 15 residues. The germline V gene encodes CDR1 SEHNR and CDR2 FQNEAQ (reference sequence). The V segment lost 3 bases and the J segment 0 bases; nucleotides outside the gene matches: 2. CDR3 residues: CASSFTGASYNEQFF. The CDR3 bases are TGTGCCAGCAGCTTTACAGGGGCCTCCTACAATGAGCAGTTCTTC.

This chain links TRBV11-2 with TRBJ2-7, with TRBD1 as a possible D gene (6 bases). The CDR3 has 14 amino acids. V lost 2 bases and J lost 1, with 9 bases in between. The germline CDR1 and CDR2 sequences are SGHAT and FQNNGV. CDR3 sequence: CASSLQGKSYEQYF. The CDR3 region has the DNA TGTGCCAGCAGCTTACAGGGGAAATCCTACGAGCAGTACTTC.

The V gene is TRBV19, the J gene TRBJ2-3; perhaps TRBD1 as D (5 bases). Germline values: CDR1 LNHDA, CDR2 SQIVND (reference sequence). Deletions cut 5 bases from V and 1 base from J, with 22 bases between. The CDR3 is 18 residues long. Here the CDR3 reads CASSSPPRQSLGTDTQYF. The DNA for the CDR3 is TGTGCCAGTAGTTCCCCCCCTCGACAGTCCCTTGGCACAGATACGCAGTATTTT.

The rearrangement links TRBV7-3 to TRBJ2-1, with 14 bases lining up with TRBD2. The V segment lost 4 bases and the J segment 5 bases; nucleotides outside the gene matches: 7. The CDR3 consists of 17 residues. Germline CDR1 and CDR2: SGHTA and FQGTGA. The CDR3 DNA reads TGTGCCAGCAGCTCTGGGACTAGCGGGAGATGGAACAATGAGCAGTTCTTC. This gives the protein CASSSGTSGRWNNEQFF.

The V and J genes are TRBV5-6 and TRBJ2-3; D remains ambiguous. The V gene lost 0 bases and the J gene lost 2 bases, with 10 bases spanning the gap. Germline lookup yields CDR1 SGHDT and CDR2 YYEEEE. The CDR3 length is 15 residues. CDR3 region: CASSLEGGATDTQYF. DNA of the CDR3: TGTGCCAGCAGCTTGGAAGGCGGAGCCACAGATACGCAGTATTTT. The variable domain in full, with the rest retrieved from reference TRBV5-6 and TRBJ2-3, is DAGVTQSPTHLIKTRGQQVTLRCSPKSGHDTVSWYQQALGQGPQFIFQYYEEEERQRGNFPDRFSGHQFPNYSSELNVNALLLGDSALYLCASSLEGGATDTQYFGPGTRLTVL.

The J gene is TRBJ2-2, the V gene TRBV5-1; TRBD1 matches 9 bases. Germline V gene lookup returns CDR1 SGHRS and CDR2 YFSETQ. This CDR3 region has 15 residues. The V gene end was trimmed by 3 bases and the J gene end by 3 bases; junction bases not matched to a gene: 3. The CDR3 DNA reads as TGCGCCAGCAGCTACAGGGGGCTGGACACCGGGGAGCTGTTTTTT. It specifies CASSYRGLDTGELFF.

The chain carries TRBV30 and TRBJ2-2; tentatively, D is TRBD2 (7 bases). The CDR3 extends over 15 amino acids. V lost 0 bases and J lost 6, with 14 bases in between. CDR1 and CDR2 (germline): GTSNPN, SVGIG (reference sequence). CDR3 sequence (DNA): TGTGCCTGGAGTGTACGGAGGGGGGGCCCCGGGGAGCTGTTTTTT. It codes for CAWSVRRGGPGELFF.

This chain connects TRBV28 to TRBJ2-7; D is ambiguous. The germline V gene has CDR1 MDHEN and CDR2 SYDVKM. The CDR3 consists of 12 residues. V lost 7 bases, J lost 2 bases, and 9 bases lay in between. CDR3 nucleotides: TGTGCCAGCAAGAGGTACCCCTACGAGCAGTACTTC. Translated: CASKRYPYEQYF.

The V gene is TRBV15, the J gene TRBJ1-5; TRBD1 agrees at 7 bases. V was pared by 9 bases and J by 0 bases, with 11 bases of the junction left unmatched. The CDR3 extends over 16 amino acids. The germline V gene encodes CDR1 LNHNV and CDR2 YYDKDF (reference sequence). The CDR3 DNA reads as TGTGCCACTAAAGGACGGGACAGCCTTAGCAATCAGCCCCAGCATTTT. Its translation is CATKGRDSLSNQPQHF.

V and J are TRBV9 and TRBJ1-3, with 11 bases matching TRBD1. V lost 4 bases to trimming and J lost 3 bases; unmatched junction nucleotides: 6. The CDR3 has 16 amino acids. Germline assignment: CDR1 SGDLS and CDR2 YYNGEE. The CDR3 loop is CASSPWDRGYGNTIYF. The CDR3 DNA reads as TGTGCCAGCAGCCCATGGGACAGGGGGTATGGAAACACCATATATTTT.

The genes are TRBV30 and TRBJ2-3; 8 bases map to TRBD1. Germline V gene data show CDR1 as GTSNPN and CDR2 as SVGIG (reference sequence). This CDR3 region has 15 residues. Trimming at V came to 2 bases and at J to 3 bases, leaving 7 bases not matched to a gene. This CDR3 is CAWSRQGLRTDTQYF. The CDR3 coding sequence is TGTGCCTGGAGTAGACAGGGGTTGAGGACAGATACGCAGTATTTT.

CDR3 protein: CASSFPGFRETQYF. The DNA for the CDR3 is TGTGCCAGCAGTTTTCCAGGGTTCAGGGAGACCCAGTACTTC. The gene calls are TRBV28 and TRBJ2-5; D is possibly TRBD1 (5 bases). The length of the CDR3 is 14 residues. Trimming left V 3 bases short and J 5 bases short, with 13 bases between. Looked up from germline, CDR1 is MDHEN and CDR2 is SYDVKM.

This clone has a single count. The chain joins TRBV5-1 to TRBJ1-6; TRBD1 agrees at 7 bases. V lost 0 bases, J lost 7 bases, and 7 bases stayed unmatched. The CDR3 has 16 residues. In germline, CDR1 is SGHRS, CDR2 YFSETQ. The CDR3 DNA is TGCGCCAGCAGCTTGGGACAGGGACGATACAATTCACCCCTCCACTTT. As protein: CASSLGQGRYNSPLHF.